This T cell receptor (beta chain) was documented in a study of cytomegalovirus exposure and HLA in healthy donors. Study-wide results and limits: Subsequent analysis showed first-cohort TCR clusters tending to co-occur in roughly 130 validation repertoires. Despite most TCR sequences being rare, some public TCRs occurred in many donors. A list of 164 TCR beta chains associated with cytomegalovirus was given.

The ends were cut back, 5 bases at V and 4 bases at J, with 9 bases in the middle. This CDR3 has 13 residues. Germline values: CDR1 SGHVS, CDR2 FNYEAQ. Concerning this clone itself: Antigen unknown.

Sequencing was performed with immunoSEQ multiplex PCR; in TCRdb, only in-frame clones are kept and a portion is missing. This sample carries roughly 140,000 clones, around 87% of them seen once, and the ten largest clones take roughly 9.4%. This chain connects TRBV7-6 to TRBJ2-1; D is perhaps TRBD1 (5 bases). Sequencing input: PBMCs. The TCR comes from a man between 18 and 35 years old in good health and CMV-seropositive. The CDR3 loop is CASSDRQYNEQFF. CDR3 DNA: TGTGCCAGCAGCGACCGACAGTACAATGAGCAGTTCTTC.